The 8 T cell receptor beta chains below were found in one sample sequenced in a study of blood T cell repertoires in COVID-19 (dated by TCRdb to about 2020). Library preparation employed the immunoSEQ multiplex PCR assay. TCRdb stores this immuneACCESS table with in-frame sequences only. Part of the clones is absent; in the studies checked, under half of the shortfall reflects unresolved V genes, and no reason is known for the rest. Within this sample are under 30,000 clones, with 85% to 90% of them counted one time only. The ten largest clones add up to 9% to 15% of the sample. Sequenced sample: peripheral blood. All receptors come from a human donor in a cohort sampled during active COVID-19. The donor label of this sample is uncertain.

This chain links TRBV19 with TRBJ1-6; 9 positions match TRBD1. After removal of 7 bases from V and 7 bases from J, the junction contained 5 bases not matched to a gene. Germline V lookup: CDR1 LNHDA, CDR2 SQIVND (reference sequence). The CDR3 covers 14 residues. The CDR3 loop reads CASNTDRGNSPLHF. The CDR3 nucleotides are TGTGCCAGTAATACCGACAGGGGGAATTCACCCCTCCACTTT. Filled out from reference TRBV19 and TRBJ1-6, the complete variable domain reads DGGITQSPKYLFRKEGQNVTLSCEQNLNHDAMYWYRQDPGQGLRLIYYSQIVNDFQKGDIAEGYSVSREKKESFPLTVTSAQKNPTAFYLCASNTDRGNSPLHFGNGTRLTVT.

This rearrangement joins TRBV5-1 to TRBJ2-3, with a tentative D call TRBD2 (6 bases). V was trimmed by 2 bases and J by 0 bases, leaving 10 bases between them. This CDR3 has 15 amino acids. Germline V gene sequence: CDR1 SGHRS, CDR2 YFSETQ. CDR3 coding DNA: TGCGCCAGCAGCTTAGGCGGGACTAGCACAGATACGCAGTATTTT. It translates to CASSLGGTSTDTQYF.

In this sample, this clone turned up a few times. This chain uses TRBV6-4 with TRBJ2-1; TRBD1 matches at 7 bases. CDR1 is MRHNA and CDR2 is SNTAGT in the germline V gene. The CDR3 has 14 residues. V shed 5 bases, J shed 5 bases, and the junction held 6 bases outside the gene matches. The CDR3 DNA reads TGTGCCAGCAGTCGCGAGGGGGCCCACAATGAGCAGTTCTTC. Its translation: CASSREGAHNEQFF.

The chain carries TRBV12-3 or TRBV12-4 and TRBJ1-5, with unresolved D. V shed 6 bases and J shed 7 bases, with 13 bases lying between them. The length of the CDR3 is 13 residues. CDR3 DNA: TGTGCCAGCAGAAGCCTGGGAGACCAGCCCCAGCATTTT. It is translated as CASRSLGDQPQHF.

Here the CDR3 reads CASWTPYFYEQYF. For the CDR3, the DNA is TGTGCCAGCTGGACACCGTATTTCTACGAGCAGTACTTC. J is TRBJ2-7 and V is TRBV6-4; TRBD1 might be the D (5 bases). The CDR3 contains 13 residues. Germline CDR1 and CDR2: MRHNA and SNTAGT. V dropped 8 bases and J dropped 3 bases, with 14 bases sitting between them.

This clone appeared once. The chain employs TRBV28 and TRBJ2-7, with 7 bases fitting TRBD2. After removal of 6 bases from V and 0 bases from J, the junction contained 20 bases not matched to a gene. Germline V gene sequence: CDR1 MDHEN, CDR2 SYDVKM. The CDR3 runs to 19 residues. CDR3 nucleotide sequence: TGTGCCAGCAGCGCCTCGGGGGGATCATCGCACGTAAACTCCTACGAGCAGTACTTC. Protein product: CASSASGGSSHVNSYEQYF.

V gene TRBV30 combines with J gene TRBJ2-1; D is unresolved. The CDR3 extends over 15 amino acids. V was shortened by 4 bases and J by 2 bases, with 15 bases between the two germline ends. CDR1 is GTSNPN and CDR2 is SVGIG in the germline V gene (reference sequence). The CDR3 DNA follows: TGTGCCTGGATTGGAGCGCCTAGGACCTACAATGAGCAGTTCTTC. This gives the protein CAWIGAPRTYNEQFF.

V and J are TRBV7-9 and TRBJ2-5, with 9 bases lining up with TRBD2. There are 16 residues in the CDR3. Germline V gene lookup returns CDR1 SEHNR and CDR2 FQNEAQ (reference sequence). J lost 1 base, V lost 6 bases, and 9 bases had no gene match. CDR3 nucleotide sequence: TGTGCCAGCAGAGCCGGGCTAGCGGGACCCCAAGAGACCCAGTACTTC. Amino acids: CASRAGLAGPQETQYF.